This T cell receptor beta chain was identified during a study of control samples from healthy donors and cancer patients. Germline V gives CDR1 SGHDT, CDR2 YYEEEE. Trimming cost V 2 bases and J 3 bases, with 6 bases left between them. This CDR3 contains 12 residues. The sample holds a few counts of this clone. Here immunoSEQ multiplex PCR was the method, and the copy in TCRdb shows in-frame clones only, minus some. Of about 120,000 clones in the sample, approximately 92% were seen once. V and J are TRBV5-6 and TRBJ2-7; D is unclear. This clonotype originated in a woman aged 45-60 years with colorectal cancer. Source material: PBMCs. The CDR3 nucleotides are TGTGCCAGCAGCTTATTACGCTACGAGCAGTACTTC. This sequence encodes CASSLLRYEQYF.